The sample holds many counts of the clone carrying this T cell receptor beta chain. As yet, its antigen is unknown. The TCR beta CDR3 regions underwent amplification using RNA transcripts as the source. Researchers ran a first-round RT-PCR on the TCR CDR3 using the HTBI primer set. TCRdb redid the calling of the multiplex PCR reads with MiXCR, one entry per CDR3 protein. The sample records about 410,000 distinct CDR3 sequences, under 15% being singletons. This sample is drawn from a study of T cells in Graves' hyperthyroidism and ophthalmopathy. Across the whole study: Peripheral blood was collected at initial diagnosis, before any treatment.

General observations from the study: Researchers found most expanded thyroid clonotypes above 0.001 in blood as well. Ophthalmopathy was predicted by the model a median of 6.5 months ahead of onset.

Germline trimming cut 8 bases from V and 9 bases from J; bases unmatched to any gene: 13. The germline CDR1 and CDR2 sequences are SNHLY and FYNNEI. The CDR3 is made up of 17 amino acids. Around 9.9 ml of fresh peripheral blood supplied the PBMCs. The TCR originated in a man aged 18 to 35 with Graves' ophthalmopathy. This chain links TRBV2 with TRBJ2-1; 16 bases fit TRBD2. Sequenced: blood. The chain's CDR3 is CASVPGLAGGGLGEQFF. The CDR3, as DNA: TGTGCCAGCGTCCCGGGACTAGCGGGGGGGGGGTTAGGTGAGCAGTTCTTC.